The next 6 T cell receptor beta chains were all read from a single sample in a study of glioma-infiltrating T cells after dendritic cell vaccination. Assay: immunoSEQ multiplex PCR; the TCRdb copy retains only in-frame clones and omits some. The data show tens of thousands of clones, with over 75% seen just once and under 2.5% held by the top ten. The specimen comprised blood, sampled before dendritic cell vaccination. The source of these receptors is a human donor with glioblastoma.

The genes are TRBV5-1 and TRBJ1-6, with 7 bases aligning to TRBD1. The CDR3 loop spans 16 amino acids. V was pared by 0 bases and J by 10 bases, with 10 bases of the junction left unmatched. Germline assignment: CDR1 SGHRS and CDR2 YFSETQ. CDR3 residues: CASSLGRQGGGSPLHF. The CDR3 coding sequence is TGCGCCAGCAGCTTGGGCCGGCAGGGGGGAGGATCACCCCTCCACTTT.

CDR3 sequence reads: CASSIAYGVRRGMTNEKLFF. The CDR3 region has the DNA TGTGCCAGTAGTATCGCCTATGGTGTTCGAAGGGGGATGACTAATGAAAAACTGTTTTTT. V usage is TRBV19 and J usage is TRBJ1-4; TRBD1 is a possible D gene (6 bases). CDR1 is LNHDA and CDR2 is SQIVND in the germline V gene (reference sequence). V dropped 3 bases and J dropped 2 bases, with 25 bases sitting between them. The CDR3 runs to 20 residues.

The chain couples TRBV14 to TRBJ2-1, with 9 bases aligning to TRBD2. Germline V gene data show CDR1 as SGHDN and CDR2 as FVKESK. J was trimmed by 5 bases and V by 3 bases; bases with no gene match: 8. The CDR3 sequence is 16 residues long. In DNA form, the CDR3 reads TGTGCCAGCAGCCAGGCGGGGGGGGGAAAAGACAATGAGCAGTTCTTC. Its protein product is CASSQAGGGKDNEQFF.

The table lists this clone with a count of one. The chain has TRBV30 and TRBJ1-5; D is possibly TRBD1 (6 bases). This CDR3 comprises 14 residues. The V end was cut by 2 bases, the J end by 3 bases, with 11 bases between. Per germline, CDR1 GTSNPN and CDR2 SVGIG (reference sequence). In nucleotides, the CDR3 is TGTGCCTGGAGTCTCGGACAGACCAATCAGCCCCAGCATTTT. This sequence encodes CAWSLGQTNQPQHF.

The V and J genes are TRBV4-1 and TRBJ2-3; D call uncertain. V shed 0 bases and J shed 2 bases, with 9 bases lying between them. The CDR3 has 15 residues. Germline V CDR1 and CDR2: MGHRA, YSYEKL. CDR3 DNA sequence: TGCGCCAGCAGCCAAGACTGGGCCCCCACAGATACGCAGTATTTT. It yields the protein CASSQDWAPTDTQYF.

This chain connects TRBV19 to TRBJ1-2, with D possibly TRBD1 on 5 matching bases. The CDR3 has 16 amino acids. Germline V gene data show CDR1 as LNHDA and CDR2 as SQIVND (reference sequence). V lost 4 bases to trimming and J lost 4 bases, with 19 bases between them. CDR3 protein: CASSTPPSGLSYGYTF. Here the CDR3 DNA reads TGTGCCAGTAGTACACCCCCCTCAGGGTTAAGCTATGGCTACACCTTC.